Below, 25 T cell receptor beta chains from the same sample are listed, as sequenced in a study of blood T cell repertoires in COVID-19. Sequenced by immunoSEQ multiplex PCR; TCRdb stores in-frame clones only, minus some. The table lists more than 150,000 clones, around nine tenths of them singletons. Specimen: peripheral blood. These receptors were collected from a man aged 35 to 55 with acute or convalescent COVID-19.

The table lists this clone with a count of one. The rearrangement links TRBV29-1 to TRBJ1-1; D remains ambiguous. Germline V gene lookup returns CDR1 SQVTM and CDR2 ANQGSEA. Trimming took off 7 bases at V and 2 bases at J, with 17 bases between the two ends. CDR3 length: 14 residues. CDR3 nucleotides: TGCAGCGCCCGTAAGCCCCCTTCAAACACTGAAGCTTTCTTT. Amino acid sequence: CSARKPPSNTEAFF. The full variable domain, with the rest looked up from reference TRBV29-1 and TRBJ1-1, is SAVISQKPSRDICQRGTSLTIQCQVDSQVTMMFWYRQQPGQSLTLIATANQGSEATYESGFVIDKFPISRPNLTFSTLTVSNMSPEDSSIYLCSARKPPSNTEAFFGQGTRLTVV.

The gene calls are TRBV6-5 and TRBJ1-2; perhaps TRBD1 as D (6 bases). The ends were cut back, 6 bases at V and 5 bases at J, with 13 bases in the middle. Germline loops: CDR1 MNHEY, CDR2 SVGAGI. The CDR3 contains 13 residues. As DNA, the CDR3 is TGTGCCAGCAGCCCGAACAGGGCGTATGGCTACACCTTC. Translating it yields CASSPNRAYGYTF.

The chain combines TRBV6-1 with TRBJ2-3; 9 bases are a match to TRBD2. CDR1 is MNHNS and CDR2 is SASEGT in the germline V gene. There are 15 residues in the CDR3. V dropped 4 bases and J dropped 1; count of bases not matched to a gene: 3. CDR3 sequence (DNA): TGTGCCAGCAGTGGTCAGCGGGGGGGCACAGATACGCAGTATTTT. It codes for CASSGQRGGTDTQYF.

CDR3 nucleotides: TGTGCCAGCAGCTTAGACTATACAGGGACCCATGGCTACACCTTC. It specifies CASSLDYTGTHGYTF. The chain employs TRBV11-2 and TRBJ1-2; D perhaps matches TRBD1 (6 bases). Germline V gene lookup returns CDR1 SGHAT and CDR2 FQNNGV. The length of the CDR3 is 15 residues. V lost 0 bases and J lost 6, with 14 bases in between.

The chain uses TRBV4-1 and TRBJ2-1, with a tentative D call TRBD1 (6 bases). The CDR3 has 14 residues. CDR1 is MGHRA, CDR2 YSYEKL, per germline. The V end was cut by 6 bases, the J end by 6 bases, with 15 bases between. This chain's CDR3 is CASRWGPGANEQFF. CDR3 DNA sequence: TGCGCCAGCAGATGGGGGCCGGGCGCCAATGAGCAGTTCTTC.

CDR3 coding DNA: TGTGCCAGCAGTTACGAAACAGGGTACGAGCAGTACTTC. Translated, it gives CASSYETGYEQYF. This sequence joins TRBV6-5 and TRBJ2-7; D is perhaps TRBD1 (6 bases). This CDR3 comprises 13 residues. Germline loops: CDR1 MNHEY, CDR2 SVGAGI. Trimming left V 2 bases short and J 4 bases short, with 9 bases between.

V gene TRBV2 combines with J gene TRBJ1-1; the D gene is possibly TRBD1 (5 bases). The V end lost 7 bases, the J end lost 1 base, and 10 bases lay between the germline ends. The CDR3 consists of 13 residues. In germline, CDR1 is SNHLY, CDR2 FYNNEI. CDR3 amino acids: CASTPQGNTEAFF. The CDR3 region has the DNA TGTGCCAGCACACCCCAGGGGAACACTGAAGCTTTCTTT.

The CDR3 reads CATSVAPDTQYF. The CDR3 nucleotides are TGTGCCACCAGTGTAGCACCCGATACGCAGTATTTT. This rearrangement joins TRBV24-1 to TRBJ2-3; D unclear. Trimming took off 5 bases at V and 6 bases at J, with 8 bases between the two ends. CDR1 KGHDR and CDR2 SFDVKD come from the germline V gene. The CDR3 is made up of 12 amino acids.

The rearrangement uses TRBV9 and TRBJ2-2, with 7 bases fitting TRBD2. Germline V gene lookup returns CDR1 SGDLS and CDR2 YYNGEE. The ends lost 0 bases at V and 4 bases at J; junction bases unmatched: 6. The CDR3 runs to 16 residues. CDR3 protein: CASSVEASGGTGELFF. CDR3 bases: TGTGCCAGCAGCGTAGAGGCTAGCGGCGGCACCGGGGAGCTGTTTTTT.

CDR3 in amino acids: CASSSGGTEKLFF. CDR3 coding DNA: TGTGCCAGCAGTTCTGGAGGGACCGAAAAACTGTTTTTT. The chain links TRBV12-3 or TRBV12-4 to TRBJ1-4; D is possibly TRBD1 (5 bases). This CDR3 contains 13 residues. V was clipped by 4 bases and J by 8 bases, with 11 bases between them.

The table lists this clone with a few counts. The V and J genes are TRBV15 and TRBJ2-7, with D maybe TRBD1 (6 bases). CDR3 length equals 13 residues. Germline CDR1 and CDR2: LNHNV and YYDKDF (reference sequence). V shed 4 bases and J shed 4 bases, with 11 bases lying between them. CDR3 nucleotide sequence: TGTGCCACCAGCAACCCCACAGGGTACGAGCAGTACTTC. This sequence encodes CATSNPTGYEQYF.

This clone was detected once. The genes are TRBV29-1 and TRBJ1-2; D is unclear. This CDR3 spans 13 amino acids. V lost 5 bases and J lost 3, with 13 bases in between. Germline V gene sequence: CDR1 SQVTM, CDR2 ANQGSEA. In DNA form, the CDR3 reads TGCAGCGTTCGGCCGCCCGGGGACTATGGCTACACCTTC. Translating it yields CSVRPPGDYGYTF.

This clone appeared once. Relative to the germline gene, one junction end is altered; a read error may explain this. The chain combines TRBV2 with TRBJ2-1; D is possibly TRBD2 (6 bases). The CDR3 is 13 residues long. Germline V lookup: CDR1 SNHLY, CDR2 FYNNEI. CDR3 loop: CASSGGDGGFRIF. Here the CDR3 DNA reads TGTGCCAGCAGTGGGGGTGACGGAGGGTTTAGGATCTTC.

V gene TRBV7-2 combines with J gene TRBJ1-2; tentatively, D is TRBD1 (5 bases). This CDR3 has 15 amino acids. Trimming pared 0 bases from V and 5 bases from J, leaving 13 bases between. CDR1 and CDR2 from the germline V gene are SGHTA and FQGNSA. The chain's CDR3 is CASSLAWGVGYGYTF. The DNA for the CDR3 is TGTGCCAGCAGCTTAGCTTGGGGGGTGGGATATGGCTACACCTTC. Full variable domain (rest looked up from reference TRBV7-2 and TRBJ1-2): GAGVSQSPSNKVTEKGKDVELRCDPISGHTALYWYRQSLGQGLEFLIYFQGNSAPDKSGLPSDRFSAERTGGSVSTLTIQRTQQEDSAVYLCASSLAWGVGYGYTFGSGTRLTVV.

This chain links TRBV7-9 with TRBJ2-7, with D tentatively TRBD2 (5 bases). Trimming cost V 5 bases and J 3 bases, with 11 bases left between them. From germline, CDR1 is SEHNR and CDR2 FQNEAQ (reference sequence). CDR3 length: 13 residues. The CDR3 DNA reads TGTGCCAGCAGCCGGACGGACTTCTACGAGCAGTACTTC. Amino acid sequence: CASSRTDFYEQYF.

This clone has a single count. The CDR3: CASSESTQGTPYEQYF. The CDR3 bases are TGCGCCAGCAGTGAGTCGACTCAGGGGACACCTTACGAGCAGTACTTC. This chain joins TRBV10-1 and TRBJ2-7; D might be TRBD1 (6 bases). The length of the CDR3 is 16 residues. Trimming pared 0 bases from V and 4 bases from J, leaving 16 bases between. Looked up from germline, CDR1 is WNHNN and CDR2 is SYGVQD (reference sequence).

In DNA, the CDR3 is TGTGCCAGCAGCCAAGATCAGAGAGGCAGATCCTTACCCTATGGCTACACCTTC. Protein: CASSQDQRGRSLPYGYTF. The chain links TRBV3-1 (or the pseudogene TRBV3-2) to TRBJ1-2; D call uncertain. The CDR3 runs to 18 residues. The germline V and J ends were trimmed by 0 bases and 4 bases, with 21 bases remaining between them. From germline, CDR1 is LGHDT and CDR2 YNNKEL (reference sequence).

The rearrangement joins TRBV10-3 to TRBJ2-7; 8 nucleotides line up with TRBD2. Trimming at V came to 10 bases and at J to 6 bases, leaving 14 bases not matched to a gene. Germline V gives CDR1 ENHRY, CDR2 SYGVKD. The CDR3 totals 14 residues. The CDR3 reads CATLPGGGRGEQYF. The CDR3 coding sequence is TGTGCCACGCTCCCGGGGGGGGGCCGCGGCGAGCAGTACTTC.

This chain uses TRBV19 with TRBJ1-5, with TRBD1 matching 12 bases. Losses at the gene ends were 7 bases for V and 6 bases for J; bases not matched to a gene: 10. CDR1 is LNHDA, CDR2 SQIVND, per germline (reference sequence). The CDR3 loop spans 16 amino acids. The CDR3: CASKGQGASWGQPQHF. CDR3 nucleotides: TGTGCCAGTAAGGGACAGGGGGCTTCTTGGGGTCAGCCCCAGCATTTT. Combining the CDR3 with reference TRBV19 and TRBJ1-5 gives the whole variable domain DGGITQSPKYLFRKEGQNVTLSCEQNLNHDAMYWYRQDPGQGLRLIYYSQIVNDFQKGDIAEGYSVSREKKESFPLTVTSAQKNPTAFYLCASKGQGASWGQPQHFGDGTRLSIL.

The sample holds one count of this clone. The rearrangement links TRBV12-3 or TRBV12-4 to TRBJ2-5; D unclear. Trimming took 3 bases from V and 4 from J, leaving 9 bases between them. The CDR3 runs 13 residues. The CDR3 region has the DNA TGTGCCAGCAGTTTTTTACTGGTAGAGACCCAGTACTTC. Encoded protein: CASSFLLVETQYF.

The table lists this clone with a count of one. The chain couples TRBV7-2 to TRBJ1-5; 7 nucleotides line up with TRBD1. CDR3 length: 19 amino acids. The V and J ends lost 1 base and 0 bases, in that order; junction bases with no gene match: 12. The germline V gene has CDR1 SGHTA and CDR2 FQGNSA. The CDR3 DNA reads TGTGCCAGCAGCTTAGAGGTCGGCAGGGGGATTTATAGCAATCAGCCCCAGCATTTT. This sequence encodes CASSLEVGRGIYSNQPQHF.

The rearrangement uses TRBV5-1 and TRBJ1-1, with D possibly matching TRBD1 (6 bases). The CDR3 runs 13 residues. V lost 4 bases, J lost 6 bases, and 13 bases lay in between. The V gene's germline CDR1 is SGHRS and CDR2 YFSETQ. The CDR3 here is CASSEGEDPEAFF. CDR3 nucleotide sequence: TGCGCCAGCAGCGAGGGGGAAGATCCTGAAGCTTTCTTT.

The chain employs TRBV4-2 and TRBJ1-6, with D possibly matching TRBD1 (6 bases). CDR3 size: 16 residues. Germline CDR1 LGHNA, CDR2 YNFKEQ. V was trimmed by 0 bases and J by 7 bases, leaving 13 bases between them. The CDR3 spells CASSQEGGIRNSPLHF. CDR3 nucleotides: TGTGCCAGCAGCCAAGAAGGGGGTATTAGAAATTCACCCCTCCACTTT.

The rearrangement uses TRBV7-3 and TRBJ2-3; TRBD1 might be the D (5 bases). The CDR3 has 14 residues. Looked up from germline, CDR1 is SGHTA and CDR2 is FQGTGA. Between the trimmed V and J ends, which lost 4 bases and 4 bases, there was a span of 12 bases. The CDR3: CASSSRQFSDTQYF. CDR3 bases: TGTGCCAGCAGCTCAAGACAGTTCTCAGATACGCAGTATTTT.

This clone was counted only a few times. This rearrangement joins TRBV4-3 to TRBJ2-3, with 12 nucleotides matching TRBD2. Germline lookup yields CDR1 LGHNA and CDR2 YSLEER. The trim removed 0 bases at V and 4 bases at J, leaving 2 bases unmatched. CDR3 length equals 16 residues. CDR3 in DNA: TGCGCCAGCAGCCAAGATCTAGCGGGGGGGCCAGATACGCAGTATTTT. This encodes CASSQDLAGGPDTQYF.